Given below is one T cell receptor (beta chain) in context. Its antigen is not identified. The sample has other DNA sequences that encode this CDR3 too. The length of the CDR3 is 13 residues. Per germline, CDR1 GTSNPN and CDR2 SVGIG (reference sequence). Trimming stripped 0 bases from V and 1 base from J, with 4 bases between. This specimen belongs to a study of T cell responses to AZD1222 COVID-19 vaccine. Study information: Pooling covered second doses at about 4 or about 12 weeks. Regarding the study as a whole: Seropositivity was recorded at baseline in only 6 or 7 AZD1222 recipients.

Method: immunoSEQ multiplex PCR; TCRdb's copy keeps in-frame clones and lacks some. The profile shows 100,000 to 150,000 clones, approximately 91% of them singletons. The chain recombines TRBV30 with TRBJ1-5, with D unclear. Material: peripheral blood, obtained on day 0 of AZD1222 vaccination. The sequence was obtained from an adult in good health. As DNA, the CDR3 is TGTGCCTGGAGTGTCTCGAGCAATCAGCCCCAGCATTTT. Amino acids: CAWSVSSNQPQHF. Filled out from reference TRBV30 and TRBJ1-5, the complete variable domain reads SQTIHQWPATLVQPVGSPLSLECTVEGTSNPNLYWYRQAAGRGLQLLFYSVGIGQISSEVPQNLSASRPQDRQFILSSKKLLLSDSGFYLCAWSVSSNQPQHFGDGTRLSIL.